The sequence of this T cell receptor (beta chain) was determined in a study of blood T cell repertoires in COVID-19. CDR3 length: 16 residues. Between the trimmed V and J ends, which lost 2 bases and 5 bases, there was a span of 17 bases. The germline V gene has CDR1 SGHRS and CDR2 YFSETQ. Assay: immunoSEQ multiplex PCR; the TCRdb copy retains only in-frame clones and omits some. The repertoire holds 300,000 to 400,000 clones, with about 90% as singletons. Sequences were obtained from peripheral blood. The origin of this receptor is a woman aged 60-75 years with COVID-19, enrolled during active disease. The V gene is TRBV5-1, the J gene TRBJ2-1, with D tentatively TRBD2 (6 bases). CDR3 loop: CASSFRPERADNEQFF. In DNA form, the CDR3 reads TGCGCCAGCAGCTTCCGCCCCGAGCGGGCAGACAATGAGCAGTTCTTC.